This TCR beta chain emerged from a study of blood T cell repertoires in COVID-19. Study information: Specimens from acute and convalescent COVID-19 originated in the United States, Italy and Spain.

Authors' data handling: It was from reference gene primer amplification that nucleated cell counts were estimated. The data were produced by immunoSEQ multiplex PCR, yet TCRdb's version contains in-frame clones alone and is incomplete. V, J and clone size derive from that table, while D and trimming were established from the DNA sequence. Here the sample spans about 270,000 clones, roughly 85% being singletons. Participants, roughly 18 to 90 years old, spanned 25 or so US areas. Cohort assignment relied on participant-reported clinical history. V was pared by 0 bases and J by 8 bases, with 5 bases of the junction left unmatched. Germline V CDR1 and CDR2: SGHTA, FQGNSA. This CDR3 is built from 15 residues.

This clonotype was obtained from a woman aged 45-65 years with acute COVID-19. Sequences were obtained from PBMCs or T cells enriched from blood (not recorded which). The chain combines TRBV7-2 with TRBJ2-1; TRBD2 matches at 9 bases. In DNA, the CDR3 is TGTGCCAGCAGCTTAGCCGCGGGGGGGCTCCATGAGCAGTTCTTC. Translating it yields CASSLAAGGLHEQFF.